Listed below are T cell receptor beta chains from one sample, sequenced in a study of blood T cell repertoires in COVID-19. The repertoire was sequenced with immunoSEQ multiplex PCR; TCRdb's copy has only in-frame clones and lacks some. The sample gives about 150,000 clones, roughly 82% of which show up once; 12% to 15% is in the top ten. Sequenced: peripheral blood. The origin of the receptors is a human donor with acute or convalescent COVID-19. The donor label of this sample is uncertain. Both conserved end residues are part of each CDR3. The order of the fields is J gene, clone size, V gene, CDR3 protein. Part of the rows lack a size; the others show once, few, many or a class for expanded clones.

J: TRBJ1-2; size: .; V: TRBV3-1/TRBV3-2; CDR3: CASSPVVQNYGYTF
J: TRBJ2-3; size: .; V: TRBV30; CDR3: CAWSAGSPDTQYF
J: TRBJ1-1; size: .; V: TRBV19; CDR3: CASSTRRQGRGTHTEAFF
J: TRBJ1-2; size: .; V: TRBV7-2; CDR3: CASSPAPAANYGYTF
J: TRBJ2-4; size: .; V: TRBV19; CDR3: CASSHWEALARQNIQYF
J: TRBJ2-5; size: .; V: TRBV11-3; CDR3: CASSSPTGGETQYF
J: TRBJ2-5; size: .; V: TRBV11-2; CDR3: CASSFGTSGGARETQYF
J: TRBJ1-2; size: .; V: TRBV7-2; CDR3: CASTSVLGGDYGYTF
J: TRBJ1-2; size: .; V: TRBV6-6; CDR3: CASSNRQGDYGYTF
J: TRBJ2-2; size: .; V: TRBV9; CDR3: CASSIEGSRATGELFF
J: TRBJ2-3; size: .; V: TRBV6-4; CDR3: CASSPGQGADTQYF
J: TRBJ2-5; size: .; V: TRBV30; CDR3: CAWRWGWQETQYF
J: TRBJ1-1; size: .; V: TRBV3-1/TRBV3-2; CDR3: CASRRQGQGTEAFF
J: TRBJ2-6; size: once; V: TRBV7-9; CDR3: CASPPGGLSSGANVLTF
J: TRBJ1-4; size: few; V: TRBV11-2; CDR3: CASSLDGQGNEKLFF
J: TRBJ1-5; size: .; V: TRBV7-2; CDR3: CASSLRGGQDPNQPQHF
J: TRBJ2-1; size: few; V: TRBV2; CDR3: CASSEMGQFNNEQFF
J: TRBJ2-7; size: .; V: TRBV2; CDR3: CASSGQFYEQYF
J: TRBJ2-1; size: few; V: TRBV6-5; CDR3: CASSLQGAREQFF
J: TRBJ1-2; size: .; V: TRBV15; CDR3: CATSRVQGGSGNYGYTF
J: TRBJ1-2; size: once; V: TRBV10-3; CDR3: CAISVEGVYGYTF
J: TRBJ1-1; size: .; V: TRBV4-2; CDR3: CASSQEWAGRTEAFF
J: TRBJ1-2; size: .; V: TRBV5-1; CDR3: CASSSQTGTNYGYTF
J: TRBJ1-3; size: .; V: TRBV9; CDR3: CASSQLWGVSGNTIYF
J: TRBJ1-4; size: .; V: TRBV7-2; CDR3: CASTPGGEKLFF
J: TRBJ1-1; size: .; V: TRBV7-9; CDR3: CASTPRQGRDTEAFF
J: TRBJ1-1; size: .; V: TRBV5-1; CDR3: CASSLRQGNTEAFF
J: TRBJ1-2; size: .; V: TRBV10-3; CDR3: CAIRGQGADYGYTF
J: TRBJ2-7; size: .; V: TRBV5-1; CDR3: CASSEDRDYEQYF
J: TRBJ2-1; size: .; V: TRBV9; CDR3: CASSVVGGLNPHEQFF
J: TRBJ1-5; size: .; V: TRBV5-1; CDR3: CASSESGGYSNQPQHF
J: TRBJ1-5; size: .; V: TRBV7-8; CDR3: CASSLGLDQPQHF
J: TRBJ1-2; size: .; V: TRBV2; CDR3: CASSPYGQGHGYTF
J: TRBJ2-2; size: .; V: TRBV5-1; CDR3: CASNQGRNTGELFF
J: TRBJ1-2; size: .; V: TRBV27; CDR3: CASSPGGRVASYGYTF
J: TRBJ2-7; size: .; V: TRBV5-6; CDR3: CASSDSGGASYEQYF
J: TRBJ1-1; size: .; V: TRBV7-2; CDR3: CASSFRTVAEAFF
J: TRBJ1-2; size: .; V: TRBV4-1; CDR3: CASSQEVTGPSGSYTF
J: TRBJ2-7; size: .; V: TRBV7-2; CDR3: CASSLGASWNEQYF
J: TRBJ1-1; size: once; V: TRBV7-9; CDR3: CASQEQGMNTEAFF
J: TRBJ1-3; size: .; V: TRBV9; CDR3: CASSESSGNTIYF
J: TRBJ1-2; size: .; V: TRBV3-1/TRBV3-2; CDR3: CASSQGRNYGYTF
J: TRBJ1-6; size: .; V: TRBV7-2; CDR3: CASSLGPALHF
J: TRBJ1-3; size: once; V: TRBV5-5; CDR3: CASSLGRRGGDSGNTIYF
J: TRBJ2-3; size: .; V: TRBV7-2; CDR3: CASSLARGLDTQYF
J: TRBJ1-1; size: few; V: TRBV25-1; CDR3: CASSVNSPGLLNTEAFF
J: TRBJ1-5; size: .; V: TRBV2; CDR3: CASQGGDYNQPQHF
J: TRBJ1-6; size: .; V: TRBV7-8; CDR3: CASSLASTARGSSYNSPLHF
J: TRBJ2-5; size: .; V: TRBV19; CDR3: CASRTGASNQETQYF
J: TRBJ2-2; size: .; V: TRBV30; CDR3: CAGASGAVAGELFF
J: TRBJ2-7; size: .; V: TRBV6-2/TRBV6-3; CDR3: CASSYDGDRPSAQYF
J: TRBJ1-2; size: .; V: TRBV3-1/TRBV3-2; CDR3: CASSHRVGQGYGYTF
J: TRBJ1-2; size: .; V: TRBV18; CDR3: CASSPPSGVYGYTF
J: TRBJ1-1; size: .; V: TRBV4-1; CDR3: CASSQGQDRTEAFF
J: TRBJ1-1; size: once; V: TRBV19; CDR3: CASSPRTGGTEAFF
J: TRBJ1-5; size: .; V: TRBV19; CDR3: CASSTSGQGGTITNQPQHF
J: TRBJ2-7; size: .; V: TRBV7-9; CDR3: CASTWGELSSYEQYF
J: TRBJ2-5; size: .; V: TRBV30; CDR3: CAWSVQGAWETQYF
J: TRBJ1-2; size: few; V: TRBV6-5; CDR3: CASSYRGPRRGYGYTF